This TCR beta chain was obtained from a study of shared clonotypes between healthy human individuals. Study-level results: The diversity represented, both genetic and in exposure history, was limited by few donors. The study found lower generation probabilities in non-shared clonotypes than in those shared by all four donors.

TCRdb keeps only in-frame clones here, not all; method: immunoSEQ multiplex PCR. The repertoire holds fewer than 1.6 million clones, 98% to 99% seen once, with about 0.34% in the top ten. A word on this clone: Its antigen is not identified.

Germline V gene data show CDR1 as LNHDA and CDR2 as SQIVND (reference sequence). There are 13 residues in the CDR3. The V end lost 8 bases, the J end lost 3 bases, and 11 bases lay between the germline ends. This TCR was sampled from a man younger than 40 in good health. The sequenced sample consisted of naive CD4+ T cells sorted from blood. Subset: CD45RA+ positively selected. The rearrangement uses TRBV19 and TRBJ2-1; D possibly matches TRBD1 or TRBD2 (5 bases each). The CDR3 region is CASRDDFYNEQFF. The CDR3 bases are TGTGCCAGTCGGGACGACTTCTACAATGAGCAGTTCTTC. Full variable domain (outside the CDR3, taken from reference TRBV19 and TRBJ2-1): DGGITQSPKYLFRKEGQNVTLSCEQNLNHDAMYWYRQDPGQGLRLIYYSQIVNDFQKGDIAEGYSVSREKKESFPLTVTSAQKNPTAFYLCASRDDFYNEQFFGPGTRLTVL.